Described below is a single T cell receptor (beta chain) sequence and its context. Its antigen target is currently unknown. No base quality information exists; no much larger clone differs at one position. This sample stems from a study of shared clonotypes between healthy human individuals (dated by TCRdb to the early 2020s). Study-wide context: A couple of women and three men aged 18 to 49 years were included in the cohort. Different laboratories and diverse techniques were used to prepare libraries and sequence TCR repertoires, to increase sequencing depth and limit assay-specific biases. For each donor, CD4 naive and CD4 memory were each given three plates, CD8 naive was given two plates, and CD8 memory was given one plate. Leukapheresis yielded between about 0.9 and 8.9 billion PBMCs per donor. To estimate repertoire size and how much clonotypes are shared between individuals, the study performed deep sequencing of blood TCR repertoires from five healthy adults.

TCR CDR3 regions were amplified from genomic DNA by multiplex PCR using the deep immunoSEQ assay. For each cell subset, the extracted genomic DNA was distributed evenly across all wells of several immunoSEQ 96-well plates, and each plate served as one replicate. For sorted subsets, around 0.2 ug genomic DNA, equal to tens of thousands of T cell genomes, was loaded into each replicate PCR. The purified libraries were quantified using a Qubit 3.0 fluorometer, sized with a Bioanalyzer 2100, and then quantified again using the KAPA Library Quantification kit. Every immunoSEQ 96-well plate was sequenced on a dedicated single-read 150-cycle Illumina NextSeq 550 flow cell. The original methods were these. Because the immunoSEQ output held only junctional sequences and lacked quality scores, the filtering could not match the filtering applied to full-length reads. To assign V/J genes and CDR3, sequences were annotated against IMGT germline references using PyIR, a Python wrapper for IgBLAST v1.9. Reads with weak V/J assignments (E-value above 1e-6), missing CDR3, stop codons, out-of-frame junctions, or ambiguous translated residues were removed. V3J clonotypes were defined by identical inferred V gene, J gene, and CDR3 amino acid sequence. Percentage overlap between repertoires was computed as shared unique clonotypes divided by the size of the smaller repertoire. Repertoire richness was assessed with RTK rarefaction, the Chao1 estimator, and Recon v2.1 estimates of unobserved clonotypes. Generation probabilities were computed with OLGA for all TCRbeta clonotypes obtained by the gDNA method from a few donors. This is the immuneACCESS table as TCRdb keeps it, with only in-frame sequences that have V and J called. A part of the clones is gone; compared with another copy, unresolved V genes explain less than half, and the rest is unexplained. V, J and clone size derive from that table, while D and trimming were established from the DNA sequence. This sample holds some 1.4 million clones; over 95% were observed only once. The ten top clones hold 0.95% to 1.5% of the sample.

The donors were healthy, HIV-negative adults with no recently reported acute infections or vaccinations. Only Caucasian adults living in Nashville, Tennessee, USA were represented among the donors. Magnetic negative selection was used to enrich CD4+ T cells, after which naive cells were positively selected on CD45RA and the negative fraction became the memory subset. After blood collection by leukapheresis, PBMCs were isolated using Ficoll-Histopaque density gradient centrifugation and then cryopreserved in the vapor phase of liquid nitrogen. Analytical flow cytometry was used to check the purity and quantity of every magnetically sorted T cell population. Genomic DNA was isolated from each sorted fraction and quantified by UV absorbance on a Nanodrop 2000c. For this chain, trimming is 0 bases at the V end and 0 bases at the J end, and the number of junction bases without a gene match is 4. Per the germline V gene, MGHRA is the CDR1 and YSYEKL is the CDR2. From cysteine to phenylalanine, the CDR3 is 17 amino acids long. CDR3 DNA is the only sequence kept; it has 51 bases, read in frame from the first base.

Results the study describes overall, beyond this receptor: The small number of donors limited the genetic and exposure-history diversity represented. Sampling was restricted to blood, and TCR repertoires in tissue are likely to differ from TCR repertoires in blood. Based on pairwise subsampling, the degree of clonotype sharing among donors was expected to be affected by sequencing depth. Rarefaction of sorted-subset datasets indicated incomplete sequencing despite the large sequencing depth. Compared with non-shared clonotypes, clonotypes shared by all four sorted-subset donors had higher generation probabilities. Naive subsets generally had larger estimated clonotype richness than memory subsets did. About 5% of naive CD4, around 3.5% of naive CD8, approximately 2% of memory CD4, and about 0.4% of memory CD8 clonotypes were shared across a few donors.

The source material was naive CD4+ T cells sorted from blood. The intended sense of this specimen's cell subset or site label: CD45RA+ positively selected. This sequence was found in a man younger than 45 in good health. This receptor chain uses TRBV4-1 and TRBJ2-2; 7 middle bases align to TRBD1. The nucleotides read TGCGCCAGCAGCCAAGATAGGGACAGCTCGAACACCGGGGAGCTGTTTTTT. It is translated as CASSQDRDSSNTGELFF.